The 17 T cell receptor beta chains below all came from one sample that was sequenced in a study of blood T cell repertoires in COVID-19. Method: immunoSEQ multiplex PCR; TCRdb's copy keeps in-frame clones and lacks some. Among around 68,000 clones listed, roughly 80% were seen once. The specimen sequenced was peripheral blood. The receptors derive from a human donor in a cohort sampled during active COVID-19.

The CDR3 spells CASSFRPGPQETQYF. The CDR3 DNA reads TGTGCCAGCAGTTTCCGCCCCGGTCCGCAAGAGACCCAGTACTTC. This rearrangement joins TRBV28 to TRBJ2-5; D ambiguous. The V end was cut by 3 bases, the J end by 2 bases, with 13 bases between. Germline-derived CDR1 and CDR2 are MDHEN and SYDVKM. The CDR3 is 15 amino acids.

This clone was detected only a few times. The chain is built from TRBV20-1 and TRBJ2-7; a weak D match, TRBD2 (5 bases). The ends were cut back, 3 bases at V and 5 bases at J, with 8 bases in the middle. This CDR3 comprises 11 residues. Germline loops: CDR1 DFQATT, CDR2 SNEGSKA (reference sequence). CDR3 in DNA: TGCAGTGCTAGCGGGGTACACGAGCAGTACGTC. Its translation: CSASGVHEQYV.

The chain is built from TRBV10-3 and TRBJ1-2, with 8 bases aligning to TRBD1. The CDR3 has 14 residues. With V trimmed by 6 bases and J by 4 bases, 7 bases remained unmatched. Germline assignment: CDR1 ENHRY and CDR2 SYGVKD. CDR3 bases: TGTGCCATCAGGGGTTTAACAGGGGGCTATGGCTACACCTTC. Translating it yields CAIRGLTGGYGYTF.

The chain combines TRBV30 with TRBJ2-2, with 9 positions matching TRBD1. This CDR3 has 19 residues. CDR1 and CDR2 (germline): GTSNPN, SVGIG (reference sequence). With V trimmed by 0 bases and J by 4 bases, 15 bases remained unmatched. CDR3 sequence reads: CAWSVRDRVKIGPTGELFF. In nucleotides, the CDR3 is TGTGCCTGGAGTGTGAGGGACAGGGTGAAGATAGGACCCACCGGGGAGCTGTTTTTT.

This clone was seen a single time. This rearrangement joins TRBV6-5 to TRBJ1-6; no clear D. The CDR3 has 12 amino acids. Germline-derived CDR1 and CDR2 are MNHEY and SVGAGI. V shed 8 bases and J shed 9 bases, with 11 bases lying between them. CDR3 amino acids: CASASIPSPLHF. CDR3 nucleotides: TGTGCCAGCGCATCTATCCCTTCACCCCTCCACTTT.

V usage is TRBV24-1 and J usage is TRBJ2-1; tentative D call: TRBD1 (5 bases). Germline CDR1 reads KGHDR; CDR2 reads SFDVKD. The CDR3 extends over 15 amino acids. Trimming cost V 6 bases and J 6 bases, with 17 bases left between them. The CDR3 DNA sequence: TGTGCCACCAGTCTTGGGCAGGGTGGTATCAATGAGCAGTTCTTC. Its protein is CATSLGQGGINEQFF.

The chain couples TRBV19 to TRBJ2-1, with D maybe TRBD2 (6 bases). The CDR3 length is 14 residues. Trimming shortened V by 4 bases and J by 9 bases, and 16 bases separated the two germline ends. Germline CDR1 is LNHDA and CDR2 is SQIVND (reference sequence). The CDR3: CASSKGLAAREQFF. The CDR3 DNA follows: TGTGCCAGTAGTAAGGGACTCGCGGCTCGTGAGCAGTTCTTC.

This clone was seen once. V usage is TRBV6-5 and J usage is TRBJ2-1, with 9 bases aligning to TRBD1. Looked up from germline, CDR1 is MNHEY and CDR2 is SVGAGI. Trimming removed 0 bases from V and 7 bases from J; junction bases left unmatched: 7. The CDR3 runs to 16 residues. The CDR3 DNA sequence: TGTGCCAGCAGTTACTCTGCCGGGACAGGGTGGAATGAGCAGTTCTTC. Translating gives CASSYSAGTGWNEQFF.

The chain links TRBV5-1 to TRBJ2-5; D is perhaps TRBD1 (5 bases). V was pared by 0 bases and J by 3 bases, with 12 bases between. The CDR3 runs 15 residues. The germline CDR1 and CDR2 sequences are SGHRS and YFSETQ. CDR3 coding DNA: TGCGCCAGCAGCTTGGCCTTACTCAGGGAAGAGACCCAGTACTTC. It codes for CASSLALLREETQYF.

The chain has TRBV5-1 and TRBJ2-5; possible D gene TRBD1, 5 bases. V was cut by 1 base and J by 2 bases, with 12 bases left in between. Germline CDR1 is SGHRS and CDR2 is YFSETQ. This CDR3 has 15 amino acids. The CDR3 is CASSLTRQPQETQYF. Written as DNA, the CDR3 is TGCGCCAGCAGCTTGACCCGACAGCCACAAGAGACCCAGTACTTC.

The sample holds a few counts of this clone. The rearrangement uses TRBV5-1 and TRBJ2-1; possible D gene TRBD1, 6 bases. Germline V lookup: CDR1 SGHRS, CDR2 YFSETQ. V was clipped by 0 bases and J by 6 bases, with 13 bases between them. CDR3 length: 15 amino acids. CDR3 residues: CASSLVGGYGNEQFF. In nucleotides, the CDR3 is TGCGCCAGCAGCTTGGTAGGGGGATACGGCAATGAGCAGTTCTTC. Drawing the rest from reference TRBV5-1 and TRBJ2-1, the complete variable domain is KAGVTQTPRYLIKTRGQQVTLSCSPISGHRSVSWYQQTPGQGLQFLFEYFSETQRNKGNFPGRFSGRQFSNSRSEMNVSTLELGDSALYLCASSLVGGYGNEQFFGPGTRLTVL.

The genes are TRBV6-6 and TRBJ2-3; D not certain. The CDR3 is 13 residues long. The V gene lost 6 bases and the J gene lost 2 bases, with 9 bases spanning the gap. Looked up from germline, CDR1 is MNHNY and CDR2 is SVGAGI (reference sequence). CDR3 bases: TGTGCCAGCAGAAACGAGTACACAGATACGCAGTATTTT. Encoded protein: CASRNEYTDTQYF.

Here the CDR3 reads CASSLGVNGYTF. The CDR3 DNA reads as TGTGCCAGCAGCTTAGGGGTGAACGGCTACACCTTC. The rearrangement links TRBV5-6 to TRBJ1-2, with a tentative D call TRBD1 (5 bases). The CDR3 is 12 residues long. CDR1 is SGHDT and CDR2 is YYEEEE in the germline V gene. V gave up 2 bases and J gave up 8 bases, with 10 bases separating them.

This clone was seen a handful of times. The chain joins TRBV6-6 to TRBJ2-7; a possible D gene is TRBD2 (6 bases). CDR1 MNHNY and CDR2 SVGAGI come from the germline V gene (reference sequence). V lost 8 bases and J 1 base, leaving 9 bases between the germline ends. This CDR3 region has 12 residues. The CDR3 protein is CASSRGSYEQYV. The CDR3 DNA sequence: TGTGCCAGCTCCCGGGGGTCCTACGAGCAGTACGTC.

V usage is TRBV18 and J usage is TRBJ2-1; TRBD2 is a possible D gene (6 bases). Germline V gene sequence: CDR1 KGHSH, CDR2 LQKENI. The CDR3 length is 16 residues. V was shortened by 2 bases and J by 5 bases, with 16 bases between the two germline ends. The chain's CDR3 is CASSPSSAGTNNEQFF. The CDR3 DNA is TGTGCCAGCTCACCATCTTCCGCGGGGACGAACAATGAGCAGTTCTTC.

V is TRBV28 and J is TRBJ2-6; D might be TRBD1 (6 bases). The CDR3 is 16 amino acids. Germline CDR1 and CDR2: MDHEN and SYDVKM. Trimming removed 3 bases from V and 0 bases from J, with 9 bases in between. The CDR3 nucleotides read TGTGCCAGCAGTTTGGGGACACCCTCTGGGGCCAACGTCCTGACTTTC. The encoded protein is CASSLGTPSGANVLTF.

This sequence joins TRBV5-5 and TRBJ2-6; 9 nucleotides line up with TRBD1. Trimming cost V 4 bases and J 2 bases; bases outside gene matches: 13. The CDR3 sequence is 19 residues long. Per germline, CDR1 SGHKS and CDR2 YYEKEE (reference sequence). The CDR3 sequence: CASSPARGQGFAGANVLTF. The CDR3, as DNA: TGTGCCAGCAGCCCGGCCCGGGGACAGGGCTTCGCTGGGGCCAACGTCCTGACTTTC.